The rows below give T cell receptor beta chains drawn from one sample of a study of molecular identifiers for immune sequencing clone quantification. MiXCR was run by TCRdb on the PCR reads, yielding one entry per CDR3 protein. The table lists fewer than 100,000 distinct CDR3 sequences, 20% to 25% of them singletons. Material for sequencing was naive CD8+ T cells from blood, with Jurkat cell RNA spiked in. Receptors were obtained from a human donor in good health. Some libraries in this study had Jurkat cell RNA spiked in. Each CDR3 is given with its conserved first and last residue. The D gene is left open where the match is weak. Clone size is stated in some rows and not others, as once, few, many or a class when expanded.

D	V	J	size	CDR3	DNA
TRBD2	TRBV6-2/TRBV6-3	TRBJ2-1	many	CASSFPAGVVEQFF	TGTGCCAGCAGTTTCCCAGCGGGGGTCGTTGAGCAGTTCTTC
NA	TRBV4-1	TRBJ2-7	once	CASSQGPGNAYEQYF	TGCGCCAGCAGCCAGGGGCCGGGTAATGCCTACGAGCAGTACTTC
TRBD2	TRBV5-1	TRBJ2-7	NA	CASSLYQMTSASSYEQYF	TGCGCCAGCAGCTTATATCAGATGACTAGCGCAAGCTCCTACGAGCAGTACTTC
NA	TRBV5-4	TRBJ2-2	few	CASSLAGLGSGELFF	TGTGCCAGCAGCTTGGCCGGGTTAGGGTCCGGGGAGCTGTTTTTT
NA	TRBV5-4	TRBJ2-1	NA	CASSGEARNYNEQFF	TGTGCCAGCAGCGGGGAGGCCAGGAACTACAATGAGCAGTTCTTC
NA	TRBV25-1	TRBJ2-3	few	CASSVTGPTDTQYF	TGTGCCAGCAGTGTTACAGGGCCCACAGATACGCAGTATTTT
NA	TRBV10-3	TRBJ1-1	few	CAISEMARDTEAFF	TGTGCCATCAGTGAGATGGCCAGGGACACTGAAGCTTTCTTT
NA	TRBV7-9	TRBJ2-3	many	CASSLWDKDTDTQYF	TGTGCCAGCAGCCTCTGGGACAAGGATACAGATACGCAGTATTTT
NA	TRBV2	TRBJ2-7	NA	CASSEQESSYEQYF	TGTGCCAGCAGTGAACAGGAGAGCTCCTACGAGCAGTACTTC
NA	TRBV25-1	TRBJ2-1	NA	CASSESFDEQFF	TGTGCCAGCAGTGAATCATTTGATGAGCAGTTCTTC
NA	TRBV7-9	TRBJ2-1	many	CASRVIADNEQFF	TGTGCCAGCAGAGTCATAGCGGACAATGAGCAGTTCTTC
TRBD2	TRBV7-2	TRBJ2-1	few	CASSFGGGSNEQFF	TGTGCCAGCAGCTTCGGAGGCGGGAGCAATGAGCAGTTCTTC
NA	TRBV3-1	TRBJ2-2	few	CASSQILDITGELFF	TGTGCCAGCAGCCAAATCCTGGACATCACCGGGGAGCTGTTTTTT
NA	TRBV9	TRBJ2-3	many	CASSALGGDETDTQYF	TGTGCCAGCAGCGCCTTAGGCGGGGATGAGACAGATACGCAGTATTTT
NA	TRBV7-9	TRBJ2-1	few	CASSSTVFNEQFF	TGTGCCAGCAGCTCGACAGTCTTCAATGAGCAGTTCTTC
TRBD2	TRBV3-1	TRBJ2-7	NA	CASSHGLASSYEQYF	TGTGCCAGCAGCCATGGACTAGCAAGCTCCTACGAGCAGTACTTC
TRBD1	TRBV12-3/TRBV12-4	TRBJ2-1	few	CASSPPWTGNVNEQFF	TGTGCCAGCAGTCCACCCTGGACAGGGAACGTTAATGAGCAGTTCTTC
TRBD2	TRBV7-9	TRBJ2-3	many	CASSLWSGGPYDTQYF	TGTGCCAGCAGCTTATGGTCGGGAGGGCCGTACGATACGCAGTATTTT
NA	TRBV12-3/TRBV12-4	TRBJ1-3	many	CASRPPWGNTIYF	TGTGCCAGCCGTCCCCCCTGGGGAAACACCATATATTTT
NA	TRBV5-4	TRBJ1-1	few	CASSSQTVNTEAFF	TGTGCCAGCAGCTCCCAGACGGTGAACACTGAAGCTTTCTTT
NA	TRBV20-1	TRBJ1-3	many	CSARDRADSGNTIYF	TGCAGTGCTAGAGATAGGGCAGACTCTGGAAACACCATATATTTT
TRBD1	TRBV5-1	TRBJ1-1	many	CASSYGTGKVSTEAFF	TGCGCCAGCAGCTACGGGACAGGGAAGGTATCCACTGAAGCTTTCTTT
TRBD1	TRBV3-1	TRBJ1-4	NA	CTSSQVGTGDEKLVF	TGTACCAGCAGCCAAGTAGGGACAGGAGATGAAAAACTGGTTTTT
NA	TRBV27	TRBJ2-3	many	CASSSIGGVPDTQYF	TGTGCCAGCAGTTCTATCGGGGGAGTACCAGATACGCAGTATTTT
TRBD2	TRBV19	TRBJ2-3	NA	CASSILTSGGTDTQYF	TGTGCCAGTAGTATCCTAACTAGCGGGGGCACAGATACGCAGTATTTT
TRBD2	TRBV4-3	TRBJ2-1	NA	CASSQDGTSGSYNEQFF	TGCGCCAGCAGCCAAGACGGGACTAGCGGGAGTTACAATGAGCAGTTCTTC
NA	TRBV5-5	TRBJ2-7	many	CASSLQDSYEQYF	TGTGCCAGCAGCTTGCAGGATTCCTACGAGCAGTACTTC
TRBD1	TRBV29-1	TRBJ1-2	many	CSVADRGIVRHGYTF	TGCAGCGTAGCTGACAGGGGGATCGTCAGACATGGCTACACCTTC
NA	TRBV6-2/TRBV6-3	TRBJ2-7	many	CASSYGTTYEQYF	TGTGCCAGCAGTTACGGAACCACCTACGAGCAGTACTTC
TRBD1	TRBV5-6	TRBJ2-1	NA	CASGLNRDRAYNEQFF	TGTGCCAGCGGCTTAAACCGGGACAGGGCCTACAATGAGCAGTTCTTC
TRBD1	TRBV29-1	TRBJ2-7	few	CSVRDSSGYEQYF	TGCAGCGTTCGGGACAGCTCCGGATACGAGCAGTACTTC
TRBD1	TRBV9	TRBJ2-7	few	CASSFTTGVGENEQYF	TGTGCCAGCAGCTTCACAACAGGGGTTGGCGAGAACGAGCAGTACTTC
NA	TRBV19	TRBJ2-3	many	CASRGGFQRVTDTQYF	TGTGCCAGCAGAGGGGGATTTCAAAGGGTAACAGATACGCAGTATTTT
NA	TRBV28	TRBJ2-3	many	CASRPGTSYTDTQYF	TGTGCCAGCAGGCCCGGAACTAGCTACACAGATACGCAGTATTTT
TRBD1	TRBV6-2/TRBV6-3	TRBJ1-6	NA	CASTGSGTGNSPLHF	TGTGCCAGCACCGGCTCCGGGACAGGGAATTCACCCCTCCACTTT
TRBD1	TRBV12-3/TRBV12-4	TRBJ2-5	many	CASSPTSQGPGETQYF	TGTGCCAGCAGCCCCACCTCACAGGGGCCGGGAGAGACCCAGTACTTC
NA	TRBV29-1	TRBJ2-3	many	CSVEKQDSTDTQYF	TGCAGCGTTGAAAAGCAGGACAGCACAGATACGCAGTATTTT